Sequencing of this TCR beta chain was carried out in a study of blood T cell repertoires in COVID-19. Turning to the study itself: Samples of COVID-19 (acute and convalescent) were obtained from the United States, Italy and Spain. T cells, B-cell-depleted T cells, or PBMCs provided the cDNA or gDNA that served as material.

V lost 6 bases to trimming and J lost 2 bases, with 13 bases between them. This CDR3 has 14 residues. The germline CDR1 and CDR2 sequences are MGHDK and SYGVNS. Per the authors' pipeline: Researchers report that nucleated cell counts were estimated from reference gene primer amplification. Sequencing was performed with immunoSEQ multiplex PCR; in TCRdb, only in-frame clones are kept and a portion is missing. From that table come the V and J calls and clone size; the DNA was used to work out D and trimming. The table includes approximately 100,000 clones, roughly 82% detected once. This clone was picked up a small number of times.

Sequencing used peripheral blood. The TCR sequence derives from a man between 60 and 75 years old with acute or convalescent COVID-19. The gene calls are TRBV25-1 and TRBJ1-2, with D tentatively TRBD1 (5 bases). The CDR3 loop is CASREGGANYGYTF. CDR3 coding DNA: TGTGCCAGCAGGGAGGGAGGGGCCAACTATGGCTACACCTTC.